These 15 T cell receptor beta chains share one sample of origin, sequenced in a study of blood T cell repertoires in COVID-19. This table comes from immunoSEQ multiplex PCR, and its TCRdb copy is limited to in-frame clones, with some not included. This table has roughly 150,000 clones, about 86% appearing once. Sample: peripheral blood. The receptors derive from a woman between 65 and 79 years old with COVID-19, enrolled during active disease.

This chain links TRBV5-8 with TRBJ2-3, with D maybe TRBD2 (6 bases). The ends were cut back, 0 bases at V and 1 base at J, with 18 bases in the middle. The CDR3 runs to 18 residues. The germline V gene encodes CDR1 SGHTS and CDR2 YDEGEE. CDR3 in DNA: TGTGCCAGCAGCTTGGCCCAGTTTCTCGGGAGCCGCACAGATACGCAGTATTTT. It codes for CASSLAQFLGSRTDTQYF.

The V gene is TRBV7-2, the J gene TRBJ2-5; 11 nucleotides line up with TRBD2. The CDR3 has 16 residues. Trimming took 1 base from V and 3 from J; bases not matched to a gene: 4. CDR1 and CDR2 (germline): SGHTA, FQGNSA. The chain's CDR3 is CASSLEPLAGEETQYF. CDR3 coding DNA: TGTGCCAGCAGCTTAGAGCCACTAGCGGGGGAAGAGACCCAGTACTTC.

This clone appeared a few times. The V and J genes are TRBV18 and TRBJ1-5; D is ambiguous. Trimming cost V 5 bases and J 2 bases, with 10 bases left between them. Per germline, CDR1 KGHSH and CDR2 LQKENI. There are 14 residues in the CDR3. The CDR3 DNA reads TGTGCCAGCTCAGACTCATGGGGCAATCAGCCCCAGCATTTT. It encodes CASSDSWGNQPQHF.

This clone was counted only a few times. The chain's CDR3 is CASSRWDSDSPLHF. For the CDR3, the DNA is TGCGCCAGCAGCAGATGGGACAGTGACTCACCCCTCCACTTT. V is TRBV5-1 and J is TRBJ1-6; 7 positions agree with TRBD1. From germline, CDR1 is SGHRS and CDR2 YFSETQ. CDR3 length: 14 amino acids. J gave up 10 bases and V 4 bases, and 8 bases lay outside the gene matches.

The chain recombines TRBV7-9 with TRBJ2-5; a weak D match, TRBD2 (6 bases). The CDR3 is made up of 14 amino acids. Trimming removed 1 base at V and 4 bases at J, with 10 bases between. Germline V gene lookup returns CDR1 SEHNR and CDR2 FQNEAQ (reference sequence). CDR3 loop: CASSLVGGSETQYF. CDR3 bases: TGTGCCAGCAGCTTAGTCGGGGGTTCAGAGACCCAGTACTTC.

This chain connects TRBV15 to TRBJ1-1, with D possibly TRBD1 on 5 matching bases. V was shortened by 0 bases and J by 4 bases, with 6 bases between the two germline ends. CDR3 length: 13 amino acids. Germline assignment: CDR1 LNHNV and CDR2 YYDKDF (reference sequence). Here the CDR3 DNA reads TGTGCCACCAGCAGAGACCAGGGCACTGAAGCTTTCTTT. Protein: CATSRDQGTEAFF.

The rearrangement links TRBV2 to TRBJ2-1; TRBD2 matches 12 bases. The germline V gene has CDR1 SNHLY and CDR2 FYNNEI. The V segment lost 4 bases and the J segment 6 bases; nucleotides outside the gene matches: 7. The CDR3 loop spans 16 amino acids. The CDR3 bases are TGTGCCAGCAGTGGGGCTAGCGGGGGGGCAAGCAATGAGCAGTTCTTC. This sequence encodes CASSGASGGASNEQFF.

The rearrangement uses TRBV5-1 and TRBJ2-3; D possibly corresponds to TRBD2 (6 bases). The CDR3 sequence is 17 residues long. CDR1 SGHRS and CDR2 YFSETQ come from the germline V gene. V was pared by 0 bases and J by 0 bases, with 14 bases between. The CDR3 DNA reads TGCGCCAGCAGCTTGGTTCCGCGGGGTGCTAGCACAGATACGCAGTATTTT. It encodes CASSLVPRGASTDTQYF.

The J gene is TRBJ1-1, the V gene TRBV7-8; TRBD1 is a possible D gene (6 bases). Trimming pared 4 bases from V and 0 bases from J, leaving 12 bases between. The germline gives CDR1 SGHVS, CDR2 FQNEAQ. CDR3 length: 15 amino acids. DNA of the CDR3: TGTGCCAGCAGCTGGAACAGGGCGTTGAACACTGAAGCTTTCTTT. Translated, it gives CASSWNRALNTEAFF.

This chain joins TRBV18 and TRBJ2-7; D is possibly TRBD2 (6 bases). CDR1 and CDR2 (germline): KGHSH, LQKENI. V dropped 1 base and J dropped 2 bases, with 12 bases sitting between them. The CDR3 is made up of 15 amino acids. CDR3 in DNA: TGTGCCAGCTCACCACGACCGGGACTCGCCTACGAGCAGTACTTC. Its protein is CASSPRPGLAYEQYF.

The CDR3 here is CASSLGQGNNQPQHF. CDR3 DNA sequence: TGTGCCAGCAGTTTGGGACAGGGAAACAATCAGCCCCAGCATTTT. This chain links TRBV2 with TRBJ1-5; 9 nucleotides align to TRBD1. The CDR3 is 15 amino acids. Germline CDR1 and CDR2: SNHLY and FYNNEI. V was clipped by 5 bases and J by 3 bases; unmatched bases: 5. The whole variable domain, filled in from reference TRBV2 and TRBJ1-5, reads EPEVTQTPSHQVTQMGQEVILRCVPISNHLYFYWYRQILGQKVEFLVSFYNNEISEKSEIFDDQFSVERPDGSNFTLKIRSTKLEDSAMYFCASSLGQGNNQPQHFGDGTRLSIL.

V is TRBV5-4 and J is TRBJ1-1; TRBD1 aligns across 12 bases. Germline assignment: CDR1 SGHNT and CDR2 YYREEE (reference sequence). The CDR3 spans 15 residues. Trimming cost V 6 bases and J 5 bases; bases outside gene matches: 8. CDR3 bases: TGTGCCAGCAACAAGCCGGGACAGGGGGCAACTGAAGCTTTCTTT. Translation: CASNKPGQGATEAFF.

This sequence joins TRBV5-6 and TRBJ2-2, with D tentatively TRBD2 (5 bases). There are 17 residues in the CDR3. The V gene's germline CDR1 is SGHDT and CDR2 YYEEEE. V lost 5 bases and J 4 bases, leaving 21 bases between the germline ends. The CDR3 here is CASRPPRGTRSTGELFF. CDR3 coding DNA: TGTGCCAGCAGGCCACCCCGGGGAACACGGAGCACCGGGGAGCTGTTTTTT.

V usage is TRBV4-1 and J usage is TRBJ1-1; TRBD1 might be the D (6 bases). Germline V gene lookup returns CDR1 MGHRA and CDR2 YSYEKL. V was cut by 0 bases and J by 5 bases, with 19 bases left in between. The CDR3 spans 17 residues. In nucleotides, the CDR3 is TGCGCCAGCAGCCAAGATAGGGGGGAGGGGGTGCGGACTGAAGCTTTCTTT. Its protein product is CASSQDRGEGVRTEAFF.

The chain recombines TRBV5-1 with TRBJ2-1, with D perhaps matching TRBD2 (6 bases). The V gene lost 0 bases and the J gene lost 13 bases, with 17 bases spanning the gap. Germline V gene lookup returns CDR1 SGHRS and CDR2 YFSETQ. This CDR3 is built from 14 residues. The CDR3 reads CASSLGLSREIQFF. DNA of the CDR3: TGCGCCAGCAGCTTGGGCCTCTCTCGGGAGATACAGTTCTTC.